These T cell receptor beta chains were read from a single sample in a study of blood T cell repertoires in COVID-19. Clones were read by immunoSEQ multiplex PCR, and TCRdb kept only the in-frame ones, dropping some. There are just over 150,000 clones in the sample; around 91% occur only once, and roughly 15% lies in the top ten. Input material: peripheral blood. The receptors were sampled from a woman between 40 and 55 years old with acute or convalescent COVID-19. The CDR3 runs from the conserved cysteine through the conserved F or W. The order of the fields is clone size, V gene, D gene, J gene, CDR3 DNA, CDR3 protein. The D gene is left open where the match is weak. The size entry is marked missing in some rows and otherwise reads once, few, many or a size class.

clone_size: .
v_call: TRBV10-3
d_call: TRBD1
j_call: TRBJ2-3
cdr3_nt: TGTGCCATCAGTGAGTCAGGTACAGGGGGCCTCCTAGATACGCAGTATTTT
cdr3_aa: CAISESGTGGLLDTQYF

clone_size: .
v_call: TRBV28
d_call: .
j_call: TRBJ1-5
cdr3_nt: TGTGCCAGCAGTTTATTTTCAGGGGACGGTCAGCCCCAGCATTTT
cdr3_aa: CASSLFSGDGQPQHF

clone_size: .
v_call: TRBV28
d_call: TRBD1
j_call: TRBJ1-1
cdr3_nt: TGTGCCAGCAGCCGGCTTCGGACAGGGGGGAACACTGAAGCTTTCTTT
cdr3_aa: CASSRLRTGGNTEAFF

clone_size: .
v_call: TRBV2
d_call: .
j_call: TRBJ1-6
cdr3_nt: TGTGCCAGCACTGGGACAACTCATTCACCCCTCCACTTT
cdr3_aa: CASTGTTHSPLHF

clone_size: .
v_call: TRBV18
d_call: TRBD1
j_call: TRBJ2-3
cdr3_nt: TGTGCCAGCTCACGGGACAGGGGTTCTGCAAATACGCAGTATTTT
cdr3_aa: CASSRDRGSANTQYF

clone_size: .
v_call: TRBV19
d_call: TRBD2
j_call: TRBJ2-2
cdr3_nt: TGTGCCAGTAGGCGTCTAGCGGTCAACACCGGGGAGCTGTTTTTT
cdr3_aa: CASRRLAVNTGELFF

clone_size: .
v_call: TRBV7-3
d_call: TRBD1
j_call: TRBJ1-1
cdr3_nt: TGTGCCAGCAGCGTCACAGGGGGAAACACTGAAGCTTTCTTT
cdr3_aa: CASSVTGGNTEAFF

clone_size: .
v_call: TRBV7-2
d_call: .
j_call: TRBJ1-5
cdr3_nt: TGTGCCAGCAGCGAACGGACAAGTAGCAATCAGCCCCAGCATTTT
cdr3_aa: CASSERTSSNQPQHF

clone_size: .
v_call: TRBV5-1
d_call: TRBD1
j_call: TRBJ2-7
cdr3_nt: TGCGCCAGCAGCACCCCCACAGGGGTGCACGAGCAGTACTTC
cdr3_aa: CASSTPTGVHEQYF

clone_size: .
v_call: TRBV5-1
d_call: .
j_call: TRBJ1-1
cdr3_nt: TGCGCCAGCAGCCCGATCGCGGGGAACACTGAAGCTTTCTTT
cdr3_aa: CASSPIAGNTEAFF

clone_size: .
v_call: TRBV2
d_call: .
j_call: TRBJ2-7
cdr3_nt: TGTGCCAGCAAAAGGGGATCCTCCTACGAGCAGTACTTC
cdr3_aa: CASKRGSSYEQYF

clone_size: .
v_call: TRBV28
d_call: .
j_call: TRBJ1-2
cdr3_nt: TGTGCCAGCAGCAAACCCCCCGGCTATGGCTACACCTTC
cdr3_aa: CASSKPPGYGYTF

clone_size: .
v_call: TRBV5-5
d_call: TRBD2
j_call: TRBJ2-1
cdr3_nt: TGTGCCAGCAGCTCCATGACTAGCGGGGGGGTTTTTCAGTTCTTC
cdr3_aa: CASSSMTSGGVFQFF

clone_size: .
v_call: TRBV9
d_call: .
j_call: TRBJ2-7
cdr3_nt: TGTGCCAGCAGCGGAGGGTCGTTCTACGAGCAGTACTTC
cdr3_aa: CASSGGSFYEQYF

clone_size: .
v_call: TRBV2
d_call: TRBD2
j_call: TRBJ2-3
cdr3_nt: TGTGCCAGCACTTTCGGGGGGGCAATAGATACGCAGTATTTT
cdr3_aa: CASTFGGAIDTQYF

clone_size: .
v_call: TRBV6-5
d_call: .
j_call: TRBJ1-1
cdr3_nt: TGTGCCAGCAGGAGGGAGAACACTGAAGCTTTCTTT
cdr3_aa: CASRRENTEAFF

clone_size: .
v_call: TRBV4-1
d_call: .
j_call: TRBJ2-7
cdr3_nt: TGCGCCAGCAGCCAAGACCCCCTAAGCGGAGGCCGGTCCTACGAGCAGTACTTC
cdr3_aa: CASSQDPLSGGRSYEQYF

clone_size: .
v_call: TRBV10-3
d_call: TRBD1
j_call: TRBJ2-7
cdr3_nt: TGTGCCATCAGTGACGGTACAGGGGGGACCTACGAGCAGTACTTC
cdr3_aa: CAISDGTGGTYEQYF

clone_size: .
v_call: TRBV6-1
d_call: TRBD2
j_call: TRBJ2-3
cdr3_nt: TGTGCCAGCAGTGAAGCCCGACTAGCGGCAGATACGCAGTATTTT
cdr3_aa: CASSEARLAADTQYF

clone_size: .
v_call: TRBV7-3
d_call: .
j_call: TRBJ2-3
cdr3_nt: TGTGCCAGCAGCTTAAGGGCGAAGGGCAGGGAGGTCCCAGATACGCAGTATTTT
cdr3_aa: CASSLRAKGREVPDTQYF

clone_size: .
v_call: TRBV4-2
d_call: .
j_call: TRBJ1-1
cdr3_nt: TGTGCCAGCAGCCAAGAGACGGGAACTTGGGGAGCTTTCTTT
cdr3_aa: CASSQETGTWGAFF

clone_size: .
v_call: TRBV6-5
d_call: TRBD1
j_call: TRBJ1-2
cdr3_nt: TGTGCCAGCAAGGGGACAGGGGACTATGGCTACACCTTC
cdr3_aa: CASKGTGDYGYTF

clone_size: .
v_call: TRBV9
d_call: TRBD2
j_call: TRBJ2-3
cdr3_nt: TGTGCCAGCAGCCCCCTAGCGGGAGACACAGATACGCAGTATTTT
cdr3_aa: CASSPLAGDTDTQYF

clone_size: .
v_call: TRBV6-2/TRBV6-3
d_call: TRBD1
j_call: TRBJ2-3
cdr3_nt: TGTGCCAGCAGTTGGAGACAGGGGGCTAGAGATACGCAGTATTTT
cdr3_aa: CASSWRQGARDTQYF

clone_size: .
v_call: TRBV4-2
d_call: .
j_call: TRBJ2-7
cdr3_nt: TGTGCCAGCAGCCAAGATCGCAGGGCGGAGCAGTACTTC
cdr3_aa: CASSQDRRAEQYF

clone_size: .
v_call: TRBV27
d_call: .
j_call: TRBJ2-2
cdr3_nt: TGTGCCAGCACCGGGAGATCGTTCGGCAACACCGGGGAGCTGTTTTTT
cdr3_aa: CASTGRSFGNTGELFF

clone_size: .
v_call: TRBV3-1/TRBV3-2
d_call: TRBD2
j_call: TRBJ2-5
cdr3_nt: TGTGCCAGCAGCCAAGAACCGGGACTAGCGTTCGAGACCCAGTACTTC
cdr3_aa: CASSQEPGLAFETQYF

clone_size: .
v_call: TRBV24-1
d_call: .
j_call: TRBJ2-1
cdr3_nt: TGTGCCACCAGTGATTTCCGGGGAGAACTCTCCTACAATGAGCAGTTCTTC
cdr3_aa: CATSDFRGELSYNEQFF

clone_size: .
v_call: TRBV7-8
d_call: TRBD2
j_call: TRBJ2-7
cdr3_nt: TGTGCCAGCAGCTTAGAGTCTAGCGGGAGCCACGAGCAGTACTTC
cdr3_aa: CASSLESSGSHEQYF

clone_size: .
v_call: TRBV6-5
d_call: TRBD1
j_call: TRBJ1-4
cdr3_nt: TGTGCCAGCAGCGCGACAGGGGTGAATGAAAAACTGTTTTTT
cdr3_aa: CASSATGVNEKLFF

clone_size: .
v_call: TRBV2
d_call: .
j_call: TRBJ2-2
cdr3_nt: TGTGCCAGCAAGACGGGGGTACGCACCGGGGAGCTGTTTTTT
cdr3_aa: CASKTGVRTGELFF

clone_size: .
v_call: TRBV19
d_call: TRBD2
j_call: TRBJ2-1
cdr3_nt: TGTGCCAGTAGTACGGGGAGGGCCGTCTACAATGAGCAGTTCTTC
cdr3_aa: CASSTGRAVYNEQFF

clone_size: .
v_call: TRBV4-1
d_call: .
j_call: TRBJ1-1
cdr3_nt: TGCGCCAGCAGCCAACAGTCCTCCACTGAAGCTTTCTTT
cdr3_aa: CASSQQSSTEAFF

clone_size: .
v_call: TRBV4-2
d_call: .
j_call: TRBJ1-1
cdr3_nt: TGTGCCAGCAGGCTCGACAGCATGAACACTGAAGCTTTCTTT
cdr3_aa: CASRLDSMNTEAFF

clone_size: .
v_call: TRBV19
d_call: .
j_call: TRBJ2-7
cdr3_nt: TGTGCCAGTAGTGCGCGGGATTGGACCTACGAGCAGTACTTC
cdr3_aa: CASSARDWTYEQYF

clone_size: .
v_call: TRBV27
d_call: TRBD2
j_call: TRBJ2-3
cdr3_nt: TGTACATCCGGGCTAGCGGGAGTGGGGGTGGGCACAGATACGCAGTATTTT
cdr3_aa: CTSGLAGVGVGTDTQYF

clone_size: .
v_call: TRBV19
d_call: .
j_call: TRBJ1-5
cdr3_nt: TGTGCCAGTAGTATAGATCGCCGGCAGGCCCAGCATTTT
cdr3_aa: CASSIDRRQAQHF

clone_size: once
v_call: TRBV15
d_call: .
j_call: TRBJ2-7
cdr3_nt: TGTGCCACCAGCAGAGATCCCAGCTACGAGCAGTACTTC
cdr3_aa: CATSRDPSYEQYF

clone_size: .
v_call: TRBV5-1
d_call: TRBD2
j_call: TRBJ2-1
cdr3_nt: TGCGCCAGCAGCTTGTCAAGCGGGGCCCTCAATGAGCAGTTCTTC
cdr3_aa: CASSLSSGALNEQFF

clone_size: once
v_call: TRBV2
d_call: .
j_call: TRBJ2-7
cdr3_nt: TGTGCCAGCAAGGGGGAGTACGAGCAGTACTTC
cdr3_aa: CASKGEYEQYF

clone_size: .
v_call: TRBV6-4
d_call: .
j_call: TRBJ1-2
cdr3_nt: TGTGCCAGCAGTGACTCGGAGCACGACGGCTACACCTTC
cdr3_aa: CASSDSEHDGYTF

clone_size: .
v_call: TRBV5-1
d_call: .
j_call: TRBJ2-2
cdr3_nt: TGCGCCAGCAGCTTTCAGGGTACCGGGGAGCTGTTTTTT
cdr3_aa: CASSFQGTGELFF

clone_size: .
v_call: TRBV28
d_call: .
j_call: TRBJ2-3
cdr3_nt: TGTGCCAGCATTTCATCTGCCTGGAGGTCGACAGATACGCAGTATTTT
cdr3_aa: CASISSAWRSTDTQYF

clone_size: .
v_call: TRBV3-1/TRBV3-2
d_call: .
j_call: TRBJ1-1
cdr3_nt: TGTGCCAGCAGCCAATTTCCCCCGGGACTTCAATACACTGAAGCTTTCTTT
cdr3_aa: CASSQFPPGLQYTEAFF

clone_size: .
v_call: TRBV20-1
d_call: .
j_call: TRBJ2-7
cdr3_nt: TGCAGTGCTAAAGACAGCTACGAGCAGTACTTC
cdr3_aa: CSAKDSYEQYF

clone_size: .
v_call: TRBV5-4
d_call: TRBD2
j_call: TRBJ2-7
cdr3_nt: TGTGCCAGCAGCACGACGGGACTAGCGGGGGATTACGAGCAGTACTTC
cdr3_aa: CASSTTGLAGDYEQYF